Below are 28 T cell receptor beta chains sequenced from a single sample in a study of glioma-infiltrating T cells. TCR alpha and beta CDR3 regions were amplified from RNA using iRepertoire nested multiplex PCR. TCRdb fed the multiplex PCR reads into MiXCR, producing one record per CDR3 protein. This table has about 130,000 distinct CDR3 sequences, under 30% appearing once. Sequencing was carried out using glioma tissue, nonneoplastic brain tissue, or PBMCs (not recorded which). The receptors were gathered from a human donor with low-grade glioma or glioblastoma, undergoing nonglioma brain surgery, or in good health (not recorded which).

The chain uses TRBV24-1 and TRBJ2-3; D is perhaps TRBD2 (5 bases). Germline V gene lookup returns CDR1 KGHDR and CDR2 SFDVKD. CDR3 size: 12 residues. V lost 3 bases and J lost 6, with 6 bases in between. The CDR3 here is CATSDRDDTQYF. CDR3 in DNA: TGTGCCACCAGTGATCGGGATGATACGCAGTATTTT.

This clonotype was detected ten times or more. This chain connects TRBV19 to TRBJ1-1, with no clear D. The CDR3 covers 13 residues. V lost 3 bases and J lost 2, with 7 bases in between. CDR1 and CDR2 (germline): LNHDA, SQIVND (reference sequence). The CDR3 sequence is CASSIGRNTEAFF. The CDR3 bases are TGTGCCAGTAGTATCGGCAGAAACACTGAAGCTTTCTTT.

This clonotype was seen a few times. This sequence joins TRBV6-1 and TRBJ2-7; TRBD2 agrees at 11 bases. CDR3 length equals 15 residues. Germline CDR1 and CDR2: MNHNS and SASEGT. Losses at the gene ends were 4 bases for V and 1 base for J; bases not matched to a gene: 3. Here the CDR3 DNA reads TGTGCCAGCAGTGTCGGGACTAGCGGTTCCTACGAGCAGTACGTC. This gives the protein CASSVGTSGSYEQYV.

The table lists this clonotype with many counts. This chain connects TRBV7-3 to TRBJ1-5; tentatively, D is TRBD1 (6 bases). Germline V gives CDR1 SGHTA, CDR2 FQGTGA. The CDR3 has 13 residues. V shed 4 bases and J shed 6 bases, with 10 bases lying between them. CDR3 nucleotide sequence: TGTGCCAGCAGCTGGGGGGCCGGTCAGCCCCAGCATTTT. The encoded protein is CASSWGAGQPQHF. The whole variable domain, filled in from reference TRBV7-3 and TRBJ1-5, reads GAGVSQTPSNKVTEKGKYVELRCDPISGHTALYWYRQSLGQGPEFLIYFQGTGAADDSGLPNDRFFAVRPEGSVSTLKIQRTERGDSAVYLCASSWGAGQPQHFGDGTRLSIL.

In this sample, this clonotype turned up a few times. One junction end disagrees with the germline gene, perhaps due to a read error. The rearrangement joins TRBV14 to TRBJ2-1; D is undetermined. The CDR3 contains 12 residues. Germline assignment: CDR1 SGHDN and CDR2 FVKESK. CDR3 loop: CASSQVFTGPVF. In DNA form, the CDR3 reads TGTGCCAGCAGCCAAGTTTTTACGGGTCCAGTGTTC.

This sequence joins TRBV2 and TRBJ2-7; D unresolved. Germline V gene lookup returns CDR1 SNHLY and CDR2 FYNNEI. V was shortened by 2 bases and J by 3 bases, with 8 bases between the two germline ends. The CDR3 consists of 13 residues. The CDR3 nucleotides are TGTGCCAGCAGTGAATTGTCATACTACGAGCAGTACGTC. Its protein product is CASSELSYYEQYV.

V is TRBV20-1 and J is TRBJ2-4; a weak D match, TRBD1 (5 bases). CDR1 is DFQATT, CDR2 SNEGSKA, per germline (reference sequence). V dropped 2 bases and J dropped 4 bases, with 12 bases sitting between them. The CDR3 extends over 14 amino acids. The CDR3 DNA reads as TGCAGTGCTAGAAAAATTCGACAGAAAAACATTCAGTACTTC. Its protein is CSARKIRQKNIQYF.

The table lists this clonotype with many counts. The rearrangement links TRBV28 to TRBJ2-6, with D possibly being TRBD1 (5 bases). V gave up 8 bases and J gave up 0 bases, with 11 bases separating them. The CDR3 covers 15 residues. CDR1 and CDR2 from the germline V gene are MDHEN and SYDVKM. In nucleotides, the CDR3 is TGTGCCAGCGGACAAGGATACTCTGGGGCCAACGTCCTGACTTTC. This codes for CASGQGYSGANVLTF. The complete variable domain, with remaining parts taken from reference TRBV28 and TRBJ2-6, reads DVKVTQSSRYLVKRTGEKVFLECVQDMDHENMFWYRQDPGLGLRLIYFSYDVKMKEKGDIPEGYSVSREKKERFSLILESASTNQTSMYLCASGQGYSGANVLTFGAGSRLTVL.

The chain couples TRBV6-4 to TRBJ2-3; 7 bases match TRBD1. CDR1 is MRHNA and CDR2 is SNTAGT in the germline V gene. The CDR3 covers 15 residues. V lost 3 bases, J lost 2 bases, and 5 bases stayed unmatched. The CDR3: CASSEGGGFTDTQYF. The CDR3 DNA reads TGTGCCAGCAGTGAAGGGGGCGGATTCACAGATACGCAGTATTTT.

This clonotype was recorded a few times. The chain employs TRBV2 and TRBJ1-6; a possible D gene is TRBD1 (6 bases). Germline loops: CDR1 SNHLY, CDR2 FYNNEI. V was trimmed by 3 bases and J by 7 bases, leaving 13 bases between them. This CDR3 region has 15 residues. CDR3 DNA: TGTGCCAGCAGTGAGGGAACAGGGAGGAATTCACCCCTCCACTTT. It is translated as CASSEGTGRNSPLHF.

A note on this clonotype: The CDR3 end shows no conserved phenylalanine or tryptophan, and so a read error is likely. The chain uses TRBV20-1 and TRBJ1-1; TRBD1 is a possible D gene (6 bases). Trimming removed 5 bases at V and 1 base at J, with 11 bases between. The CDR3 is 13 amino acids. Per germline, CDR1 DFQATT and CDR2 SNEGSKA (reference sequence). CDR3 bases: TGCAGTGCTGAGGAGGGGGGGAACACTGAAGCTTTCTCT. It specifies CSAEEGGNTEAFS.

This clonotype was counted a few times. The chain couples TRBV28 to TRBJ1-3; D gene uncertain. CDR1 MDHEN and CDR2 SYDVKM come from the germline V gene. The CDR3 is 13 amino acids. V lost 2 bases, J lost 4 bases, and 6 bases lay in between. Written as DNA, the CDR3 is TGTGCCAGCAGTTTAGGAAGGGGAAACACCATATATTTT. Translating gives CASSLGRGNTIYF.

Many counts were recorded for this clonotype. This chain connects TRBV20-1 to TRBJ1-5; weak D call: TRBD1 (6 bases). CDR1 DFQATT and CDR2 SNEGSKA come from the germline V gene (reference sequence). The CDR3 is 16 residues long. The V and J ends lost 3 bases and 0 bases respectively, with 15 bases between them. The CDR3 loop reads CSARDTGTPSNQPQHF. The CDR3, as DNA: TGCAGTGCTAGGGACACCGGGACACCTAGCAATCAGCCCCAGCATTTT.

This clonotype was detected only a few times. This chain uses TRBV28 with TRBJ1-2; D may be TRBD1 (6 bases). V was trimmed by 4 bases and J by 2 bases, leaving 14 bases between them. Germline loops: CDR1 MDHEN, CDR2 SYDVKM. This CDR3 has 15 amino acids. Written as DNA, the CDR3 is TGTGCCAGCAGTTCCAGACATACAGGGAACTATGGCTACACCTTC. Its protein product is CASSSRHTGNYGYTF.

This chain joins TRBV29-1 and TRBJ1-4, with a possible D match to TRBD1 (5 bases). V gave up 3 bases and J gave up 8 bases, with 13 bases separating them. The CDR3 loop spans 13 amino acids. The germline V gene has CDR1 SQVTM and CDR2 ANQGSEA. CDR3 in DNA: TGCAGCGTTGAGGGCAGGGCTAGAGAAAAACTGTTTTTT. Encoded protein: CSVEGRAREKLFF. Full variable domain (remainder filled in from reference TRBV29-1 and TRBJ1-4): SAVISQKPSRDICQRGTSLTIQCQVDSQVTMMFWYRQQPGQSLTLIATANQGSEATYESGFVIDKFPISRPNLTFSTLTVSNMSPEDSSIYLCSVEGRAREKLFFGSGTQLSVL.

This rearrangement joins TRBV20-1 to TRBJ1-6; tentatively, D is TRBD1 (6 bases). V shed 3 bases and J shed 9 bases, with 15 bases lying between them. The germline CDR1 and CDR2 sequences are DFQATT and SNEGSKA (reference sequence). The length of the CDR3 is 14 residues. In DNA form, the CDR3 reads TGCAGTGCTAGGGTACAGGGTACGGGTTCACCCCTCCACTTT. The encoded protein is CSARVQGTGSPLHF.

The chain joins TRBV7-9 to TRBJ2-1, with 7 bases matching TRBD1. The CDR3 is made up of 14 amino acids. CDR1 is SEHNR, CDR2 FQNEAQ, per germline (reference sequence). Unmatched junction bases numbered 9, after V lost 3 bases and J lost 10 bases. The chain's CDR3 is CASSFGTVHREQFF. For the CDR3, the DNA is TGTGCCAGCAGCTTCGGGACAGTGCATCGGGAGCAGTTCTTC.

Notes on this clonotype: A much larger clone is a single base away; this may be a read error. The chain has TRBV27 and TRBJ2-5; a weak D match, TRBD1 (5 bases). Per germline, CDR1 MNHEY and CDR2 SMNVEV (reference sequence). The length of the CDR3 is 15 residues. The V end lost 4 bases, the J end lost 6 bases, and 18 bases lay between the germline ends. The CDR3 coding sequence is TGTGCCAGCAGTTCGAGCCCAGGGTATCAAAAGACCCAGTACTTC. This encodes CASSSSPGYQKTQYF.

This clonotype showed up many times. The chain employs TRBV20-1 and TRBJ2-1, with unresolved D. Per germline, CDR1 DFQATT and CDR2 SNEGSKA (reference sequence). The CDR3 totals 10 residues. V was cut by 6 bases and J by 9 bases, with 9 bases left in between. The CDR3 region has the DNA TGCAGTGCGCCTAGGGTTGAGCAGTTCTTC. Encoded protein: CSAPRVEQFF.

This clonotype was detected ten times or more. This chain joins TRBV7-2 and TRBJ2-3, with 13 bases lining up with TRBD2. The junction had 6 bases not matched to a gene; V was cut back by 3 bases and J by 3 bases. Germline V gene data show CDR1 as SGHTA and CDR2 as FQGNSA. This CDR3 is built from 17 residues. CDR3 bases: TGTGCCAGCAGCTTCACGGGACTAGCGGGGCGGACAGATACGCAGTATTTT. Residues: CASSFTGLAGRTDTQYF.

As to this clonotype: A much larger clone differs from this one at a single base, so this may be a read error. The chain carries TRBV28 and TRBJ1-1; 8 bases align to TRBD1. The CDR3 covers 15 residues. The ends lost 5 bases at V and 5 bases at J; junction bases unmatched: 10. Germline assignment: CDR1 MDHEN and CDR2 SYDVKM. As DNA, the CDR3 is TGTGCCAGCAGTACGCTAGGACAGGGAGGAACTGAAGCTTTCTTT. Protein: CASSTLGQGGTEAFF. Drawing the rest from reference TRBV28 and TRBJ1-1, the complete variable domain is DVKVTQSSRYLVKRTGEKVFLECVQDMDHENMFWYRQDPGLGLRLIYFSYDVKMKEKGDIPEGYSVSREKKERFSLILESASTNQTSMYLCASSTLGQGGTEAFFGQGTRLTVV.

This clonotype was seen at least ten times. This chain joins TRBV3-1 and TRBJ2-1, with D perhaps given as TRBD1 or TRBD2 (6 bases each). In germline, CDR1 is LGHDT, CDR2 YNNKEL (reference sequence). This CDR3 is 14 amino acids long. V shed 2 bases and J shed 10 bases, with 15 bases lying between them. The CDR3 spells CASSQRGDGAEQFF. DNA of the CDR3: TGTGCCAGCAGCCAAAGGGGGGACGGCGCAGAGCAGTTCTTC.

This clonotype was observed a few times. The gene calls are TRBV7-2 and TRBJ1-2; D gene unclear. This CDR3 comprises 13 residues. V lost 5 bases to trimming and J lost 0 bases, with 7 bases between them. Germline V CDR1 and CDR2: SGHTA, FQGNSA. The CDR3 coding sequence is TGTGCCAGCAGCACCGACTCTAACTATGGCTACACCTTC. Its translation: CASSTDSNYGYTF. Full variable domain (rest looked up from reference TRBV7-2 and TRBJ1-2): GAGVSQSPSNKVTEKGKDVELRCDPISGHTALYWYRQSLGQGLEFLIYFQGNSAPDKSGLPSDRFSAERTGGSVSTLTIQRTQQEDSAVYLCASSTDSNYGYTFGSGTRLTVV.

The chain has TRBV7-9 and TRBJ1-1; 8 bases match TRBD1. V was pared by 9 bases and J by 4 bases, with 13 bases of the junction left unmatched. The CDR3 covers 15 residues. Germline V CDR1 and CDR2: SEHNR, FQNEAQ (reference sequence). CDR3 region: CASSMEDRGATEAFF. In nucleotides, the CDR3 is TGTGCCAGTAGTATGGAAGACAGGGGAGCCACTGAAGCTTTCTTT. The full variable domain, in which reference TRBV7-9 and TRBJ1-1 provide the parts outside the CDR3, is DTGVSQNPRHKITKRGQNVTFRCDPISEHNRLYWYRQTLGQGPEFLTYFQNEAQLEKSRLLSDRFSAERPKGSFSTLEIQRTEQGDSAMYLCASSMEDRGATEAFFGQGTRLTVV.

This clonotype was picked up a small number of times. The rearrangement uses TRBV6-2 or TRBV6-3 and TRBJ2-7; D remains ambiguous. The CDR3 runs 16 residues. CDR1 and CDR2 from the germline V gene are MNHEY and SVGEGT. Trimming stripped 2 bases from V and 2 bases from J, with 16 bases between. CDR3 sequence: CASSYPADGITYEQYV. For the CDR3, the DNA is TGTGCCAGCAGTTACCCGGCGGACGGAATTACCTACGAGCAGTACGTC.

This clonotype was seen at least ten times. The genes are TRBV6-1 and TRBJ2-5, with D possibly matching TRBD2 (6 bases). CDR3 size: 15 residues. CDR1 is MNHNS, CDR2 SASEGT, per germline. V gave up 5 bases and J gave up 5 bases, with 18 bases separating them. The CDR3 spells CASSRTGDTWETQYF. CDR3 bases: TGTGCCAGCAGTAGAACGGGGGATACGTGGGAGACCCAGTACTTC.

Of note for this clonotype: A much larger clone differs by one base, so this may be a read error. Because the CDR3 is missing its conserved closing phenylalanine or tryptophan, this is likely a read error. In nucleotides, the CDR3 is TGTGCCAGCAGTTTAAGTAGAGACTATGGCTACACCTAC. Residues: CASSLSRDYGYTY. The chain uses TRBV27 and TRBJ1-2; D gene unclear. The ends were cut back, 2 bases at V and 3 bases at J, with 7 bases in the middle. This CDR3 spans 13 amino acids. Germline V gene lookup returns CDR1 MNHEY and CDR2 SMNVEV (reference sequence).

A few counts support this clonotype. The chain couples TRBV7-2 to TRBJ1-2; 7 nucleotides agree with TRBD1. The CDR3 length is 13 residues. Trimming at V came to 6 bases and at J to 8 bases, leaving 9 bases not matched to a gene. Germline CDR1 and CDR2: SGHTA and FQGNSA. The CDR3: CASSFTGVDGYTF. In DNA, the CDR3 is TGTGCCAGCAGTTTCACAGGGGTTGACGGCTACACCTTC. Combining the CDR3 with reference TRBV7-2 and TRBJ1-2 gives the whole variable domain GAGVSQSPSNKVTEKGKDVELRCDPISGHTALYWYRQSLGQGLEFLIYFQGNSAPDKSGLPSDRFSAERTGGSVSTLTIQRTQQEDSAVYLCASSFTGVDGYTFGSGTRLTVV.